This TCR beta chain comes out of a study of regulatory T cells in long-lasting Graves disease. Noted time point: newly diagnosed GD, antithyroid drugs for less than 3 months. The TCR library was prepared using RNA isolated from PBMCs. General study points: Whereas new patients shared some 990 public clonotypes, persistent patients shared more, at 2,500 to 3,500. There were preferences for TRBV28, TRBJ1-2 and TRBJ2-5 in persistent disease.

In germline, CDR1 is SGDLS, CDR2 YYNGEE. The CDR3 spans 15 residues. Trimming pared 0 bases from V and 0 bases from J, leaving 6 bases between. This clonotype appeared a few times. No antigen is known for it. Arm-PCR of CDR3 regions with iRepertoire HTBI primers generated TCR beta libraries. TCRdb called the multiplex PCR reads again in MiXCR, with one record for every CDR3 protein. The repertoire has about 470,000 distinct CDR3 sequences, 15% of them found once; the top ten carry 16%. Another study also made use of these data, one on T cells in Graves' hyperthyroidism and ophthalmopathy.

Here the sequenced sample was peripheral blood mononuclear cells (PBMCs), taken at new diagnosis, from a patient treated with antithyroid drugs. J is TRBJ1-4 and V is TRBV9, with TRBD1 as a possible D gene (5 bases). This TCR was recovered from a woman aged 30 to 39 with Graves disease. The CDR3: CASSVAQATNEKLFF. The DNA of the CDR3 is TGTGCCAGCAGCGTAGCACAGGCAACTAATGAAAAACTGTTTTTT.